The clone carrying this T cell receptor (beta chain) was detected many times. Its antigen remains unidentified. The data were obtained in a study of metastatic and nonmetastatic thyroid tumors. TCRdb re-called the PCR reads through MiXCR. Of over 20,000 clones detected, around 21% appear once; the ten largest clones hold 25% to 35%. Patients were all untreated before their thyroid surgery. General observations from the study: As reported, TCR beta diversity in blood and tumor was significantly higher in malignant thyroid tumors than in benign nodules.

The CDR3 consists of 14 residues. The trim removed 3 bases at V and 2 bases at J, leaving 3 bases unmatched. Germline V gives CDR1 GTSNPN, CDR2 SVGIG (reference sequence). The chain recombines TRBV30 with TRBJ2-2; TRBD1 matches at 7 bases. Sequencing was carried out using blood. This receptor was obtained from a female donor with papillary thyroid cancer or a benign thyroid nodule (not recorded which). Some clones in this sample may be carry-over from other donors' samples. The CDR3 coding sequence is TGTGCCTGGAGGAGGGGGCCAAACACCGGGGAGCTGTTTTTT. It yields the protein CAWRRGPNTGELFF.